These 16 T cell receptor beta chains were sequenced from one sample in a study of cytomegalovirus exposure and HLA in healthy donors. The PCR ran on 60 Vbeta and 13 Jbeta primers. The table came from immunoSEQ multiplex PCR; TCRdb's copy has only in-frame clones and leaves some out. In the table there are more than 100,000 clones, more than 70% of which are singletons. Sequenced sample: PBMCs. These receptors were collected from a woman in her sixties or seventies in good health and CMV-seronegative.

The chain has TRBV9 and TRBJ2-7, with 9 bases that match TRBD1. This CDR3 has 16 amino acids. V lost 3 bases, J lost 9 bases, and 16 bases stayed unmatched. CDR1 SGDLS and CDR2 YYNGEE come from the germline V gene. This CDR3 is CASSALGGQGLGVQYF. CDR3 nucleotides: TGTGCCAGCAGCGCCCTCGGGGGACAGGGCTTGGGGGTGCAGTACTTC. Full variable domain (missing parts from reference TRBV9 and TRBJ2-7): DSGVTQTPKHLITATGQRVTLRCSPRSGDLSVYWYQQSLDQGLQFLIQYYNGEERAKGNILERFSAQQFPDLHSELNLSSLELGDSALYFCASSALGGQGLGVQYFGPGTRLTVT.

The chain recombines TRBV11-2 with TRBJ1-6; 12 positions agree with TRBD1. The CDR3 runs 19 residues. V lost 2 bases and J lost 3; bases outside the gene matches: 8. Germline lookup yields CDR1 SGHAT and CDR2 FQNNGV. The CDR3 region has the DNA TGTGCCAGCAGCTTACCCGTGGGACAGGGGGCTAACTATAATTCACCCCTCCACTTT. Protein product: CASSLPVGQGANYNSPLHF.

The DNA of the CDR3 is TGTGCCAGCAGCAAAACCGGGACAGGGACCGAGCAGTACTTC. Its protein product is CASSKTGTGTEQYF. The V and J genes are TRBV7-3 and TRBJ2-7; 9 positions match TRBD1. Germline loops: CDR1 SGHTA, CDR2 FQGTGA. The CDR3 is made up of 14 amino acids. The trim removed 5 bases at V and 6 bases at J, leaving 8 bases unmatched.

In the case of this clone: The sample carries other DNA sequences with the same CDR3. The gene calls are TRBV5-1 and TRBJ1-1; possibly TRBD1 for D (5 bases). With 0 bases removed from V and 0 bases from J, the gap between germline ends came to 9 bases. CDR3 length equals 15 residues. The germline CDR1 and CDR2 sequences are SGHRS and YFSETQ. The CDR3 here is CASSLAGGLNTEAFF. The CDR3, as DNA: TGCGCCAGCAGCTTGGCGGGGGGTTTGAACACTGAAGCTTTCTTT.

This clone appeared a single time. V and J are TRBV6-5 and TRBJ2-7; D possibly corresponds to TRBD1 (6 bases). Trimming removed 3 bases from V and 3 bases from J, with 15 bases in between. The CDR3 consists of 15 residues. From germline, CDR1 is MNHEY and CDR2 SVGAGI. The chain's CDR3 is CASSYSYEGHYEQYF. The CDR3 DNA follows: TGTGCCAGCAGTTATTCTTATGAGGGACACTACGAGCAGTACTTC.

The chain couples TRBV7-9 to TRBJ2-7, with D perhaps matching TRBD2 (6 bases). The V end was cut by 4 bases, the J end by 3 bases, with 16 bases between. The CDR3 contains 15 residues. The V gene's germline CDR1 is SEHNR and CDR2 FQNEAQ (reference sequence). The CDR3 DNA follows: TGTGCCAGCAGCTGGCGGGATGGGAGTCTCTACGAGCAGTACTTC. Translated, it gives CASSWRDGSLYEQYF.

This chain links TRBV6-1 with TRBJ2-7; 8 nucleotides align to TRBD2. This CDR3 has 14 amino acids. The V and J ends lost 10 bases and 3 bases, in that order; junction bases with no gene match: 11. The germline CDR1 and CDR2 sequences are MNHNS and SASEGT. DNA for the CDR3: TGTGCCACATCTCCCGAGACTAGCGTCTACGAGCAGTACTTC. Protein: CATSPETSVYEQYF.

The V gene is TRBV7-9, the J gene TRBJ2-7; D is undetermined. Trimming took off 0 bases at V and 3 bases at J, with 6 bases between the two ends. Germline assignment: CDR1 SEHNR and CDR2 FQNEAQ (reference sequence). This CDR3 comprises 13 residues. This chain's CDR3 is CASSLASVYEQYF. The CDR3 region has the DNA TGTGCCAGCAGCTTAGCGTCAGTCTACGAGCAGTACTTC.

CDR3 DNA sequence: TGTGCCAGCTCACCCCCGTGGGGCGATGAGACCCAGTACTTC. It encodes CASSPPWGDETQYF. The chain carries TRBV18 and TRBJ2-5; maybe TRBD1 (5 bases). V was trimmed by 3 bases and J by 5 bases, leaving 13 bases between them. The CDR3 runs to 14 residues. Germline CDR1 reads KGHSH; CDR2 reads LQKENI.

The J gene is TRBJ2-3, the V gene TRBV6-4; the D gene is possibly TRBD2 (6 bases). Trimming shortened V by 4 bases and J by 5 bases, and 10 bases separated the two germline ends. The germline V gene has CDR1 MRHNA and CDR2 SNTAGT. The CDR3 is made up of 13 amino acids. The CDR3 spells CASSAGVGDTQYF. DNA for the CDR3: TGTGCCAGCAGTGCGGGGGTCGGAGATACGCAGTATTTT.

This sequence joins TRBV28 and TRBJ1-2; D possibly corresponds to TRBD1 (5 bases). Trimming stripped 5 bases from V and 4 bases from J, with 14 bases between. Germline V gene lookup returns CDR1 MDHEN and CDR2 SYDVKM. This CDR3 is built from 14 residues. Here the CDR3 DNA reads TGTGCCAGCAGTCCCCGTGGGGCCTTCTATGGCTACACCTTC. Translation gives CASSPRGAFYGYTF.

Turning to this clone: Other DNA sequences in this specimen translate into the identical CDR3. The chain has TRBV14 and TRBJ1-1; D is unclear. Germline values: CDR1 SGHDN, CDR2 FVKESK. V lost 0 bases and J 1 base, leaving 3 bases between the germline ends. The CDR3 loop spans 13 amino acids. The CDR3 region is CASSQDRNTEAFF. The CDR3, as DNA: TGTGCCAGCAGCCAAGATAGGAACACTGAAGCTTTCTTT.

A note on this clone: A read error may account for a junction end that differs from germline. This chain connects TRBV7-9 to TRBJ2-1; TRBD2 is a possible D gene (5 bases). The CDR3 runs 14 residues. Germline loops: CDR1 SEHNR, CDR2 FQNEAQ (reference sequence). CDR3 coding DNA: TGTGCCAGCAGCGCCGGGATAAGGTACAATGGGCAGTTCTTC. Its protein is CASSAGIRYNGQFF. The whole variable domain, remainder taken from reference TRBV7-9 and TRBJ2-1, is DTGVSQNPRHKITKRGQNVTFRCDPISEHNRLYWYRQTLGQGPEFLTYFQNEAQLEKSRLLSDRFSAERPKGSFSTLEIQRTEQGDSAMYLCASSAGIRYNGQFFGPGTRLTVL.

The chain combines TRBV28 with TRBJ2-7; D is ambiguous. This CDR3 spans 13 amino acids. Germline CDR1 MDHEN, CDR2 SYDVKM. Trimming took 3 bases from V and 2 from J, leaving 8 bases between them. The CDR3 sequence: CASSLSPTYEQYF. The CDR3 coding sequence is TGTGCCAGCAGTTTGAGCCCTACCTACGAGCAGTACTTC.

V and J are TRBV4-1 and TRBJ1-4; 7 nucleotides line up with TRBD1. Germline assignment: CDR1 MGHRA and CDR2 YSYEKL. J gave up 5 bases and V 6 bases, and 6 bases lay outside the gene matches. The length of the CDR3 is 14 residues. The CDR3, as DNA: TGCGCCAGCAGACGGACAGGAGGGAATGAAAAACTGTTTTTT. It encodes CASRRTGGNEKLFF.

DNA for the CDR3: TGTGCCAGCAGCCTTTCAGGGACCAGGGGCGAAGCTTTCTTT. This gives the protein CASSLSGTRGEAFF. The chain recombines TRBV6-5 with TRBJ1-1; TRBD1 is a possible D gene (6 bases). V shed 6 bases and J shed 8 bases, with 19 bases lying between them. From germline, CDR1 is MNHEY and CDR2 SVGAGI. The CDR3 totals 14 residues.